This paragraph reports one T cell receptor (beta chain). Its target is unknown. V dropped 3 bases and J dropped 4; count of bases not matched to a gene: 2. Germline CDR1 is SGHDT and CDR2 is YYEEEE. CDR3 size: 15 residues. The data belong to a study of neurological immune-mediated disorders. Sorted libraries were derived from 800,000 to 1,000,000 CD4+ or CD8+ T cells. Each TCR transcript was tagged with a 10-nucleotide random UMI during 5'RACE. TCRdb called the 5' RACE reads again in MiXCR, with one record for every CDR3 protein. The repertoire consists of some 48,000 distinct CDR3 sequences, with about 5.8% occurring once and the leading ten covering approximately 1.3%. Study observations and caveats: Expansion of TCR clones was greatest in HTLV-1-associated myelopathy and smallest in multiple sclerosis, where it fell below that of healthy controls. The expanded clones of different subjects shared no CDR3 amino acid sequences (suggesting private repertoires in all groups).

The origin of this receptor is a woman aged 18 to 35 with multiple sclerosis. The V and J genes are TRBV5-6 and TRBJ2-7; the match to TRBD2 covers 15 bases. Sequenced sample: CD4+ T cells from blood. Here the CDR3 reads CASSWGLAGGYEQYF. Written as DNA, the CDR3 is TGTGCCAGCAGCTGGGGACTAGCGGGGGGTTACGAGCAGTACTTC.